Detailed here is one TCR beta chain. The antigen is not known. The CDR3 covers 14 residues. With V trimmed by 2 bases and J by 3 bases, 4 bases remained unmatched. Germline V CDR1 and CDR2: MDHEN, SYDVKM. CD4 enrichment then naive enrichment separated naive from memory CD4+ cells. The data belong to a study of CD4 T cells in relation to SARS-CoV-2 and coronaviruses. In the study overall: PBMCs were cultured with antigen for over 8 days before TCR beta sequencing. Convalescent patients were 7 or 8 males and 4 females; two were Hispanic. Overall study findings and caveats: The cross-reactivity analysis covered only spike protein, not other viral proteins.

Using immunoSEQ multiplex PCR, the repertoire was profiled, and TCRdb retains in-frame clones only, with some absent. Here the sample spans 40,000 to 50,000 clones, around 82% being singletons. The TCR was taken from an adult with COVID-19. This chain links TRBV28 with TRBJ2-7; TRBD1 matches 7 bases. The sample was naive CD4+ T cells from PBMCs, cultured in vitro. As for subset: naive CD4+ T cells isolated by negative enrichment. CDR3 region: CASSLTGQYYEQYF. DNA for the CDR3: TGTGCCAGCAGTTTAACGGGACAGTACTACGAGCAGTACTTC.